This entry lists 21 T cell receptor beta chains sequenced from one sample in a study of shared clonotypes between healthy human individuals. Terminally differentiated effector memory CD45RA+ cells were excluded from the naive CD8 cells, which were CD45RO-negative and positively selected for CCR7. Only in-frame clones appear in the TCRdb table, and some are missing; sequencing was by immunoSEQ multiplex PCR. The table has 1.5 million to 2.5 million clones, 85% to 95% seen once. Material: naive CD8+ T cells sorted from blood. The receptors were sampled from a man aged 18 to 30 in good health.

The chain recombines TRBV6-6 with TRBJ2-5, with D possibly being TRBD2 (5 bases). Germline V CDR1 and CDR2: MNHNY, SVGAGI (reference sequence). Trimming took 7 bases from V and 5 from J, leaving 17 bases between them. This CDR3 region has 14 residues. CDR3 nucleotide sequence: TGTGCCAGCACCCAACTAGTCGAGTGGGAGACCCAGTACTTC. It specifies CASTQLVEWETQYF.

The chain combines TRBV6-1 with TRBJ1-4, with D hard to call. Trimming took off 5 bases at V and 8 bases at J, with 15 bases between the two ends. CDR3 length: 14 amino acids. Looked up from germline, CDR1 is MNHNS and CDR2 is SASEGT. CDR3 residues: CASSPPPTGEKLFF. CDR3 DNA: TGTGCCAGCAGTCCCCCTCCCACGGGAGAAAAACTGTTTTTT.

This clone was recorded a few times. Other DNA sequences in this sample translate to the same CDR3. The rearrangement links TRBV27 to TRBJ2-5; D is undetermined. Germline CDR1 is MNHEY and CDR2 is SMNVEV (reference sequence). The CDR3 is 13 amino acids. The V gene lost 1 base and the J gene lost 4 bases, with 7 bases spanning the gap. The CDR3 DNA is TGTGCCAGCAGTTTATGGGTGGGAGAGACCCAGTACTTC. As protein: CASSLWVGETQYF.

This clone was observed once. CDR3 nucleotides: TGTGCCAGCAGCCAGGGACACCGCCAAGAGACCCAGTACTTC. Amino acids: CASSQGHRQETQYF. The chain uses TRBV9 and TRBJ2-5, with D possibly matching TRBD1 (6 bases). The V and J ends lost 4 bases and 1 base respectively, with 11 bases between them. The CDR3 runs 14 residues. Germline V gives CDR1 SGDLS, CDR2 YYNGEE.

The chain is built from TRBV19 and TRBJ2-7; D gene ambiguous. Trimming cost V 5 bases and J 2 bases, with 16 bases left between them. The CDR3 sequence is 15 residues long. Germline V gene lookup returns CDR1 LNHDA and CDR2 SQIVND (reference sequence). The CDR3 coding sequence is TGTGCCAGTAGTGATCTGTCAGTGGGAACCTACGAGCAGTACTTC. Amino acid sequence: CASSDLSVGTYEQYF.

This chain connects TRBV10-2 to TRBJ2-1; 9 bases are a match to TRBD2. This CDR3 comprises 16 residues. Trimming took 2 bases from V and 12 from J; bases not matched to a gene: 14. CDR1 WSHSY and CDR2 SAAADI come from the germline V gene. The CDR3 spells CASSELVAGEFPRQFF. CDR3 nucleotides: TGCGCCAGCAGTGAGCTCGTAGCGGGAGAATTCCCGCGGCAGTTCTTC.

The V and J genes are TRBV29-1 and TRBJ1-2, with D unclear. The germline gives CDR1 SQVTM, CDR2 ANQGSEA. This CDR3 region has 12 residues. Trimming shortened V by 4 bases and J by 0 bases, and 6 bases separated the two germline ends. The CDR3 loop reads CSVVHSNYGYTF. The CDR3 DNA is TGCAGCGTTGTACATTCTAACTATGGCTACACCTTC.

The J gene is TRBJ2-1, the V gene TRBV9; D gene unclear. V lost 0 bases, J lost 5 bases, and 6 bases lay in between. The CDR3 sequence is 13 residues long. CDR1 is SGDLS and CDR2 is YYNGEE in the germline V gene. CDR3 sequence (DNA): TGTGCCAGCAGCGTAGGGTTCCACAATGAGCAGTTCTTC. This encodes CASSVGFHNEQFF.

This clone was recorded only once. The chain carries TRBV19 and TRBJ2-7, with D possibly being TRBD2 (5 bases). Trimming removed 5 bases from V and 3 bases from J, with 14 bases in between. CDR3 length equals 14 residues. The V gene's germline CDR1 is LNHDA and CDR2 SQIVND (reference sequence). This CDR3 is CASSAGSRGYEQYF. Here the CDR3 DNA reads TGTGCCAGTAGTGCTGGGTCACGGGGCTACGAGCAGTACTTC. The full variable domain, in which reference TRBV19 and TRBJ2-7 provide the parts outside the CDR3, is DGGITQSPKYLFRKEGQNVTLSCEQNLNHDAMYWYRQDPGQGLRLIYYSQIVNDFQKGDIAEGYSVSREKKESFPLTVTSAQKNPTAFYLCASSAGSRGYEQYFGPGTRLTVT.

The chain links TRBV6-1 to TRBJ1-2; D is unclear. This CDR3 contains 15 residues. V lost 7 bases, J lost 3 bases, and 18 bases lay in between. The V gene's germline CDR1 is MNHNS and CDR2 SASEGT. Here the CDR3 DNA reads TGTGCCAGCACACCCCAAAGGGAGGGTGACTATGGCTACACCTTC. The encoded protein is CASTPQREGDYGYTF.

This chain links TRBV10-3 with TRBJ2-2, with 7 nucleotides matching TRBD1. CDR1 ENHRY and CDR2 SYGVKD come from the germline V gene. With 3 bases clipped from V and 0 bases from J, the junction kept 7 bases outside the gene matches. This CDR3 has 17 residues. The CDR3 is CAISDPDRFTNTGELFF. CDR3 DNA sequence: TGTGCCATCAGTGACCCGGACAGGTTTACGAACACCGGGGAGCTGTTTTTT.

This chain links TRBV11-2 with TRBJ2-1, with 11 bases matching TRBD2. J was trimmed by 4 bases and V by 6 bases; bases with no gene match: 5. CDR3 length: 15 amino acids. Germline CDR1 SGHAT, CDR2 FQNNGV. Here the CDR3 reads CASRRASGGYNEQFF. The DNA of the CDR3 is TGTGCCAGCAGGCGTGCTAGCGGGGGGTACAATGAGCAGTTCTTC.

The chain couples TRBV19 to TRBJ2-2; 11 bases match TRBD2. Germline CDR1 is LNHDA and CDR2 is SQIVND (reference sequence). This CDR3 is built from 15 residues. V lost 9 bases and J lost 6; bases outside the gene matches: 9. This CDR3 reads CASTWTSGPSGELFF. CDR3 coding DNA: TGTGCCAGCACCTGGACTAGCGGGCCCTCCGGGGAGCTGTTTTTT.

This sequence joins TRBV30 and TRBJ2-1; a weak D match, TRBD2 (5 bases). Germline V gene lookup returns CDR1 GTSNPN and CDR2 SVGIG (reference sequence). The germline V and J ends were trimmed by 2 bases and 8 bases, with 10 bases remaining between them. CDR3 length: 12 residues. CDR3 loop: CAWSILGDEQFF. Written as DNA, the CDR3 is TGTGCCTGGAGTATACTAGGCGATGAGCAGTTCTTC.

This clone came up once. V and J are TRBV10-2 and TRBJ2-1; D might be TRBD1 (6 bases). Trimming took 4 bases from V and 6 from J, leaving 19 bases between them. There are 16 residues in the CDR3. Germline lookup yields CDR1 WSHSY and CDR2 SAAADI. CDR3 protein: CASSVGAYPPSNEQFF. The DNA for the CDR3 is TGCGCCAGCAGTGTGGGGGCCTACCCCCCATCCAATGAGCAGTTCTTC.

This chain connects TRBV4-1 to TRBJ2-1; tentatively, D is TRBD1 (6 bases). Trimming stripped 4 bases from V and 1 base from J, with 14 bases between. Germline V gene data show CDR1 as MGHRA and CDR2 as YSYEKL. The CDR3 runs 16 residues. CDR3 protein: CASSRRDTDSYNEQFF. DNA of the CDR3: TGCGCCAGCAGCCGCCGGGACACAGATTCCTACAATGAGCAGTTCTTC.

The CDR3 loop is CASSLVDGLYGYTF. CDR3 DNA: TGTGCCAGCAGCCTAGTGGACGGATTATATGGCTACACCTTC. The chain has TRBV5-6 and TRBJ1-2; D unresolved. The ends were cut back, 4 bases at V and 5 bases at J, with 15 bases in the middle. The length of the CDR3 is 14 residues. Per the germline V gene, CDR1 is SGHDT and CDR2 is YYEEEE.

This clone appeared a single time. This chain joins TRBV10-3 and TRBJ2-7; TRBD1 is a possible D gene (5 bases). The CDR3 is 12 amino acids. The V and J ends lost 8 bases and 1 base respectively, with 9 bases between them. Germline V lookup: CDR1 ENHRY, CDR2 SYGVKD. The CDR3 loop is CAIGRDSYEQYF. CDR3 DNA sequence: TGTGCCATCGGCAGGGATTCCTACGAGCAGTACTTC.

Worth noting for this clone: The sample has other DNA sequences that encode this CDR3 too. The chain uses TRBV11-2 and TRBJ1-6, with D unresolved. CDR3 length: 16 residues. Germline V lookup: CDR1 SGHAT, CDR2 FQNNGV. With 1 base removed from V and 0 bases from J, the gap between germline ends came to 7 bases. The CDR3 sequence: CASSLGVSSYNSPLHF. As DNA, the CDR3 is TGTGCCAGCAGCTTAGGCGTTAGCTCCTATAATTCACCCCTCCACTTT. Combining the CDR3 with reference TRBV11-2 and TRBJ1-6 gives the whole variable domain EAGVAQSPRYKIIEKRQSVAFWCNPISGHATLYWYQQILGQGPKLLIQFQNNGVVDDSQLPKDRFSAERLKGVDSTLKIQPAKLEDSAVYLCASSLGVSSYNSPLHFGNGTRLTVT.

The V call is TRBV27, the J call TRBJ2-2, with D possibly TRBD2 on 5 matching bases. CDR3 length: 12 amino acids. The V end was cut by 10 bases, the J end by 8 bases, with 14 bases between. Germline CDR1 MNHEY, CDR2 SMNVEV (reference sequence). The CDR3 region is CATSPGLGELFF. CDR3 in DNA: TGTGCCACCTCACCCGGACTGGGGGAGCTGTTTTTT.

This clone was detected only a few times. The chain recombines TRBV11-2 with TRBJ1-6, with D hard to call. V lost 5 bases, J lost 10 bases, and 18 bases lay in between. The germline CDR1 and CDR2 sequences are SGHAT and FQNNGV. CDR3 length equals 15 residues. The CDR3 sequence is CASSRRAGEASPLHF. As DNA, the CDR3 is TGTGCCAGCAGCCGAAGAGCCGGGGAGGCGTCACCCCTCCACTTT.